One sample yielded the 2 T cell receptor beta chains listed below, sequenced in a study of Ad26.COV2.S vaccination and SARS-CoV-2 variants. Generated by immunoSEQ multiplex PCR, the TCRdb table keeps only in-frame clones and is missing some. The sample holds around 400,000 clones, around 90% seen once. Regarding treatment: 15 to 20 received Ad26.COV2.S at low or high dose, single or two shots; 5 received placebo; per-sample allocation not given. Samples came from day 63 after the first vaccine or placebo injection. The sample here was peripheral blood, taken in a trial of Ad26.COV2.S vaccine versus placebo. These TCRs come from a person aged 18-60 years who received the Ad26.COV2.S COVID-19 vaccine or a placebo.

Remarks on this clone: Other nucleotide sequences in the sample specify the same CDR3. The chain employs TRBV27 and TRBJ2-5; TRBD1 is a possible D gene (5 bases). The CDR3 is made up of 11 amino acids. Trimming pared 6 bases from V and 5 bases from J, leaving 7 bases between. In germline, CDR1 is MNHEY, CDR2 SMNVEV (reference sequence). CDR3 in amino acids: CASRGQETQYF. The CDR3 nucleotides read TGTGCCAGCAGGGGGCAGGAGACCCAGTACTTC.

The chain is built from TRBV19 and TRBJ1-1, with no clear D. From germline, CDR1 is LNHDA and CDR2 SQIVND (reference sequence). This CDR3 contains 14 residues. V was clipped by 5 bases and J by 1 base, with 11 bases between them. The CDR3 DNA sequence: TGTGCCAGTAGTCGATCAGACTCGAACACTGAAGCTTTCTTT. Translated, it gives CASSRSDSNTEAFF.